This T cell receptor beta chain was found in a study of early T cells in non-severe SARS-CoV-2 infection. Study-level background: The study sequenced bulk RNA from unsorted whole blood, with chains unpaired. Whole-study results and caveats: A preference for anti-spike CD8 responses marked VDJdb matching, which missed private and CD4 specificities.

This clonotype was picked up many times. What it binds is not known. Individually, cDNA molecules had unique molecular identifiers attached to them. TCRdb re-analysed the 5' RACE reads in MiXCR, keeping a single row per CDR3 protein. There are about 20,000 distinct CDR3 sequences in the sample; 4% to 5% occur only once, and 16% lies in the top ten. This CDR3 has 16 residues. The gene calls are TRBV3-2 and TRBJ2-5. TRBV3-2 is a listed pseudogene. The sequencing input was whole blood. This TCR came from an adult who was a healthcare worker with PCR-confirmed SARS-CoV-2 infection or an uninfected control (not recorded which). The CDR3 DNA reads TGTGCCAGCAGCCTAAAGTTCCAGGTTGGGTGCGAGACCCAGTACTTC. This translates into CASSLKFQVGCETQYF.